These 30 T cell receptor beta chains came from one sample sequenced in a study of blood T cells in healthy people across ages. A second PCR of roughly 7 to 11 cycles used a sample-barcoded 5' primer and a J-beta primer mix. TCRdb used MiXCR to reprocess the 5' RACE reads, holding one entry per CDR3 protein. The repertoire holds approximately 810,000 distinct CDR3 sequences, with around 36% as singletons. Sequenced input: blood. All receptors come from a man aged 18 to 29 in good health.

The V and J genes are TRBV7-2 and TRBJ1-1; D not resolved. Trimming stripped 5 bases from V and 1 base from J, with 11 bases between. This CDR3 is 14 amino acids long. CDR1 and CDR2 (germline): SGHTA, FQGNSA. CDR3 nucleotide sequence: TGTGCCAGCAGCGCCGGACCGGAGAACACTGAAGCTTTCTTT. This gives the protein CASSAGPENTEAFF.

This clonotype appeared a few times. The chain carries TRBV12-3 or TRBV12-4 and TRBJ1-2; 7 bases fit TRBD1. Trimming at V came to 8 bases and at J to 4 bases, leaving 10 bases not matched to a gene. The CDR3 runs 14 residues. The CDR3 loop reads CASRTATGPYGYTF. For the CDR3, the DNA is TGTGCCAGCCGGACCGCGACAGGGCCCTATGGCTACACCTTC.

The chain employs TRBV20-1 and TRBJ2-1, with 10 bases aligning to TRBD2. CDR1 is DFQATT, CDR2 SNEGSKA, per germline (reference sequence). The CDR3 loop spans 13 amino acids. The trim removed 6 bases at V and 9 bases at J, leaving 8 bases unmatched. The CDR3 region is CSAAGTSVSEQFF. DNA of the CDR3: TGCAGTGCCGCCGGGACTAGCGTGTCTGAGCAGTTCTTC.

This chain links TRBV18 with TRBJ2-7, with a weak D call TRBD2 (7 bases). Germline values: CDR1 KGHSH, CDR2 LQKENI. The CDR3 is made up of 17 amino acids. The germline V and J ends were trimmed by 3 bases and 7 bases, with 25 bases remaining between them. The CDR3 DNA follows: TGTGCCAGCTCACCGATGACAACCGGGACTACGGGGGCGGAGCAGTACTTC. Amino acid sequence: CASSPMTTGTTGAEQYF.

This rearrangement joins TRBV10-3 to TRBJ1-4; possibly TRBD1 for D (5 bases). Trimming removed 3 bases from V and 2 bases from J, with 10 bases in between. The CDR3 loop spans 15 amino acids. Germline loops: CDR1 ENHRY, CDR2 SYGVKD. CDR3 coding DNA: TGTGCCATCAGTGAAGATGGGGGGACTAATGAAAAACTGTTTTTT. It is translated as CAISEDGGTNEKLFF.

The chain couples TRBV7-3 to TRBJ2-1; tentative D call: TRBD1 (5 bases). The CDR3 has 15 amino acids. Trimming took 5 bases from V and 5 from J, leaving 16 bases between them. Germline V lookup: CDR1 SGHTA, CDR2 FQGTGA. The CDR3 DNA reads TGTGCCAGCAGCCAGGGTGGGGCGCCGAACAATGAGCAGTTCTTC. Translating it yields CASSQGGAPNNEQFF.

The sample holds a few counts of this clonotype. The rearrangement joins TRBV28 to TRBJ2-2; the D gene is possibly TRBD1 (6 bases). V lost 3 bases to trimming and J lost 6 bases, with 23 bases between them. The CDR3 extends over 18 amino acids. CDR1 is MDHEN, CDR2 SYDVKM, per germline. CDR3 bases: TGTGCCAGCAGTTTTGGGCGAACAGGGTGGTACAATTCCGGGGAGCTGTTTTTT. Translation gives CASSFGRTGWYNSGELFF.

The CDR3 loop reads CASSRGQVTTQYF. The CDR3 nucleotides read TGTGCCAGCAGCCGGGGACAGGTCACGACCCAGTACTTC. The chain couples TRBV7-2 to TRBJ2-7; the match to TRBD1 covers 8 bases. The end of the DNA fits TRBJ2-5 better, so the J call may be wrong. Germline CDR1 and CDR2: SGHTA and FQGNSA. The CDR3 contains 13 residues.

The chain joins TRBV4-1 to TRBJ1-2; 9 bases match TRBD1. Germline loops: CDR1 MGHRA, CDR2 YSYEKL. V lost 0 bases, J lost 7 bases, and 9 bases stayed unmatched. This CDR3 is built from 16 residues. The CDR3 loop reads CASSQDGTGRSGGYTF. The CDR3 coding sequence is TGCGCCAGCAGCCAAGACGGGACAGGGAGATCGGGTGGCTACACCTTC.

Only one count was recorded for this clonotype. J is TRBJ2-2 and V is TRBV20-1; 7 nucleotides line up with TRBD1. CDR1 and CDR2 (germline): DFQATT, SNEGSKA (reference sequence). The CDR3 spans 12 residues. The trim removed 2 bases at V and 7 bases at J, leaving 1 base unmatched. The CDR3 sequence is CSARRQGGELFF. The CDR3 region has the DNA TGCAGTGCTAGAAGACAGGGCGGGGAGCTGTTTTTT.

The chain is built from TRBV20-1 and TRBJ2-5; D not certain. This CDR3 region has 11 residues. V was pared by 6 bases and J by 5 bases, with 10 bases between. Germline CDR1 and CDR2: DFQATT and SNEGSKA (reference sequence). The CDR3 DNA reads as TGCAGTGCCCACTCGTCTGAGACCCAGTACTTC. Translation: CSAHSSETQYF.

This clonotype was found many times. The chain combines TRBV6-6 with TRBJ1-4, with 8 nucleotides matching TRBD1. V trimming: 6 bases; J trimming: 8 bases; junction bases outside the gene matches: 11. Germline V gene lookup returns CDR1 MNHNY and CDR2 SVGAGI (reference sequence). The CDR3 sequence is 15 residues long. For the CDR3, the DNA is TGTGCCAGCAGCCCGGCGGGACAGGCGGAAGAAAAACTGTTTTTT. It yields the protein CASSPAGQAEEKLFF.

This clonotype came up a few times. The chain employs TRBV20-1 and TRBJ1-5; no clear D. The CDR3 sequence is 14 residues long. The V end was cut by 4 bases, the J end by 8 bases, with 18 bases between. Germline loops: CDR1 DFQATT, CDR2 SNEGSKA (reference sequence). The CDR3: CSAIAAAALEPQHF. The DNA for the CDR3 is TGCAGTGCTATAGCGGCCGCGGCACTGGAGCCCCAGCATTTT.

This clonotype was seen more than once but under ten times. The chain combines TRBV7-2 with TRBJ1-1; D gene ambiguous. This CDR3 has 14 residues. V lost 2 bases and J lost 1, with 8 bases in between. The germline V gene encodes CDR1 SGHTA and CDR2 FQGNSA. CDR3 in amino acids: CASSLSVSNTEAFF. In DNA form, the CDR3 reads TGTGCCAGCAGCTTAAGTGTGTCGAACACTGAAGCTTTCTTT. The full variable domain, in which reference TRBV7-2 and TRBJ1-1 provide the parts outside the CDR3, is GAGVSQSPSNKVTEKGKDVELRCDPISGHTALYWYRQSLGQGLEFLIYFQGNSAPDKSGLPSDRFSAERTGGSVSTLTIQRTQQEDSAVYLCASSLSVSNTEAFFGQGTRLTVV.

This clonotype has only a few counts. The chain uses TRBV6-4 and TRBJ1-5; D not certain. Germline V gives CDR1 MRHNA, CDR2 SNTAGT. The CDR3 totals 14 residues. The ends were cut back, 3 bases at V and 2 bases at J, with 8 bases in the middle. In nucleotides, the CDR3 is TGTGCCAGCAGTGAGAGGGAGGGCAATCAGCCCCAGCATTTT. The encoded protein is CASSEREGNQPQHF.

The chain links TRBV7-9 to TRBJ1-1; D is ambiguous. The CDR3 length is 13 residues. The V end lost 5 bases, the J end lost 7 bases, and 14 bases lay between the germline ends. The V gene's germline CDR1 is SEHNR and CDR2 FQNEAQ (reference sequence). The CDR3 DNA reads as TGTGCCAGCAGCCCAAAAGGGCCCTATGAAGCTTTCTTT. Translating it yields CASSPKGPYEAFF. Using reference TRBV7-9 and TRBJ1-1 for the parts outside the CDR3, the full variable domain is DTGVSQNPRHKITKRGQNVTFRCDPISEHNRLYWYRQTLGQGPEFLTYFQNEAQLEKSRLLSDRFSAERPKGSFSTLEIQRTEQGDSAMYLCASSPKGPYEAFFGQGTRLTVV.

In DNA form, the CDR3 reads TGCGCCAGCAGCTTGAACGCGGGCAGGGAGGGCACTGAAGCTTTCTTT. It translates to CASSLNAGREGTEAFF. The V gene is TRBV5-1, the J gene TRBJ1-1, with D tentatively TRBD1 (5 bases). V was pared by 1 base and J by 4 bases, with 17 bases between. The CDR3 is 16 amino acids. The germline V gene encodes CDR1 SGHRS and CDR2 YFSETQ.

The genes are TRBV20-1 and TRBJ2-5, with D possibly being TRBD2 (7 bases). Trimming shortened V by 0 bases and J by 1 base, and 33 bases separated the two germline ends. Per the germline V gene, CDR1 is DFQATT and CDR2 is SNEGSKA (reference sequence). The CDR3 runs to 22 residues. The CDR3 here is CSAREGGARFPSIGFFQETQYF. The CDR3 DNA sequence: TGCAGTGCTAGAGAAGGGGGGGCTAGGTTCCCTTCGATCGGTTTCTTCCAAGAGACCCAGTACTTC.

The rearrangement links TRBV6-6 to TRBJ2-7; TRBD1 is a possible D gene (6 bases). The V and J ends lost 5 bases and 7 bases respectively, with 15 bases between them. The CDR3 runs to 13 residues. Germline V gene lookup returns CDR1 MNHNY and CDR2 SVGAGI (reference sequence). The CDR3 coding sequence is TGTGCCAGCAGTAAAAGGGGGTTCGATGAGCAGTACTTC. It codes for CASSKRGFDEQYF.

J is TRBJ1-1 and V is TRBV25-1; D is ambiguous. Trimming stripped 5 bases from V and 7 bases from J, with 8 bases between. CDR3 length: 11 residues. Per germline, CDR1 MGHDK and CDR2 SYGVNS. CDR3 in amino acids: CASSSSNEAFF. DNA for the CDR3: TGTGCCAGCAGTTCATCGAATGAAGCTTTCTTT.

In this sample, this clonotype turned up a few times. J is TRBJ2-7 and V is TRBV20-1; D gene uncertain. Germline V lookup: CDR1 DFQATT, CDR2 SNEGSKA (reference sequence). The CDR3 consists of 14 residues. Trimming pared 1 base from V and 2 bases from J, leaving 12 bases between. The CDR3 loop reads CSARVPGTPYEQYF. The DNA for the CDR3 is TGCAGTGCTAGAGTTCCCGGCACCCCCTACGAGCAGTACTTC.

The rearrangement uses TRBV9 and TRBJ1-4; a possible D gene is TRBD1 (5 bases). The germline V and J ends were trimmed by 6 bases and 4 bases, with 10 bases remaining between them. This CDR3 contains 13 residues. CDR1 and CDR2 (germline): SGDLS, YYNGEE. The CDR3 DNA is TGTGCCAGCACCAGGGCCGATAATGAAAAACTGTTTTTT. This gives the protein CASTRADNEKLFF.

This clonotype was seen only a few times. The rearrangement joins TRBV7-2 to TRBJ2-1; TRBD2 is a possible D gene (5 bases). V dropped 5 bases and J dropped 3 bases, with 17 bases sitting between them. The CDR3 extends over 16 amino acids. Germline CDR1 reads SGHTA; CDR2 reads FQGNSA. The DNA of the CDR3 is TGTGCCAGCAGCGCAAAAAGCGGCCCCCACTACAATGAGCAGTTCTTC. Amino acid sequence: CASSAKSGPHYNEQFF.

This clonotype was observed a handful of times. The chain has TRBV20-1 and TRBJ2-1; D is uncertain. Per germline, CDR1 DFQATT and CDR2 SNEGSKA (reference sequence). V was trimmed by 6 bases and J by 7 bases, leaving 10 bases between them. This CDR3 is 11 amino acids long. The CDR3 DNA is TGCAGTGCAACCCATGATAATGAGCAGTTCTTC. As protein: CSATHDNEQFF.

This clonotype was counted many times. V and J are TRBV20-1 and TRBJ2-7; D is possibly TRBD1 (5 bases). V was shortened by 1 base and J by 3 bases, with 13 bases between the two germline ends. Germline V gives CDR1 DFQATT, CDR2 SNEGSKA (reference sequence). The CDR3 length is 14 residues. DNA of the CDR3: TGCAGTGCTAGAGCGGAACAGGACAACTACGAGCAGTACTTC. Encoded protein: CSARAEQDNYEQYF.

J is TRBJ2-3 and V is TRBV10-3, with TRBD2 matching 10 bases. This CDR3 contains 19 residues. Germline V CDR1 and CDR2: ENHRY, SYGVKD. Germline trimming cut 2 bases from V and 2 bases from J; bases unmatched to any gene: 13. CDR3 DNA: TGTGCCATCAGTGAGATTCGGGGTAGAACTAGCGGGGCCACAGATACGCAGTATTTT. Residues: CAISEIRGRTSGATDTQYF.

This chain connects TRBV2 to TRBJ2-1; 14 nucleotides agree with TRBD2. V gave up 8 bases and J gave up 9 bases; unmatched junction bases: 6. Germline CDR1 reads SNHLY; CDR2 reads FYNNEI. The CDR3 is made up of 14 amino acids. CDR3: CASGVTSGRGEQFF. The CDR3 DNA sequence: TGTGCCAGCGGGGTGACTAGCGGGAGGGGTGAGCAGTTCTTC. The entire variable domain, with the rest obtained from reference TRBV2 and TRBJ2-1, is as follows: EPEVTQTPSHQVTQMGQEVILRCVPISNHLYFYWYRQILGQKVEFLVSFYNNEISEKSEIFDDQFSVERPDGSNFTLKIRSTKLEDSAMYFCASGVTSGRGEQFFGPGTRLTVL.

This clonotype was recorded once. A much bigger clone sits one base away, suggesting this may be a read error. The rearrangement uses TRBV5-1 and TRBJ1-1, with TRBD1 matching 7 bases. V trimming: 2 bases; J trimming: 1 base; junction bases outside the gene matches: 5. The CDR3 has 15 residues. CDR1 is SGHRS, CDR2 YFSETQ, per germline. The CDR3 DNA reads TGCGCCAGCAGCTTTACAGGGGCGGCGAACACTGAAGCTTTCTTT. Encoded protein: CASSFTGAANTEAFF.

This clonotype was observed a single time. A junction end diverges from the germline sequence, so it may reflect a read error. The chain carries TRBV20-1 and TRBJ1-6; 9 bases line up with TRBD1. Germline loops: CDR1 DFQATT, CDR2 SNEGSKA (reference sequence). CDR3 size: 21 residues. The DNA of the CDR3 is TGCAGTGCTAGAGCCGTGGGTACCCTTTTACAGGGGGCTTACGGTAATTCACCCCCCCACTTT. Translation: CSARAVGTLLQGAYGNSPPHF.

This clonotype was seen only a few times. The J gene is TRBJ2-2, the V gene TRBV7-6; D is ambiguous. V was trimmed by 5 bases and J by 7 bases, leaving 11 bases between them. The CDR3 is made up of 13 amino acids. The V gene's germline CDR1 is SGHVS and CDR2 FNYEAQ. Written as DNA, the CDR3 is TGTGCCAGCAGCCCGAAATTGGGCGGGGAGCTGTTTTTT. Translated: CASSPKLGGELFF.